The rows below give T cell receptor beta chains drawn from one sample of a study of blood T cell repertoires in COVID-19. Sequencing used immunoSEQ multiplex PCR; TCRdb keeps in-frame clones, though not all of them. The table lists 200,000 to 250,000 clones, 85% of them singletons. The sample was peripheral blood. The source is a man between 35 and 55 years old with acute or convalescent COVID-19. Each CDR3 is given with its conserved first and last residue. The D gene is left open where the match is weak. Size is stated for part of the rows, as once, few or many counts, or as a class when the clone is expanded.

D gene	J gene	clone size	V gene	CDR3 protein	CDR3 DNA
-	TRBJ1-2	-	TRBV4-1	CASSQEVAYGYTF	TGCGCCAGCAGCCAAGAAGTGGCCTATGGCTACACCTTC
TRBD2	TRBJ2-7	once	TRBV30	CASKDGAGGLAYEQYF	TGTGCCTCGAAGGATGGAGCGGGGGGCCTGGCCTACGAGCAGTACTTC
TRBD2	TRBJ2-3	-	TRBV3-1/TRBV3-2	CASSQEGLAADTQYF	TGTGCCAGCAGCCAAGAAGGACTAGCGGCAGATACGCAGTATTTT
-	TRBJ2-7	-	TRBV7-9	CASSPRLGQEQYF	TGTGCCAGCAGCCCCCGACTGGGGCAAGAGCAGTACTTC
-	TRBJ2-4	-	TRBV3-1/TRBV3-2	CASSQGHRLAKNIQYF	TGTGCCAGCAGCCAGGGACATCGGCTAGCCAAAAACATTCAGTACTTC
-	TRBJ2-1	-	TRBV7-9	CASSLVGYNEQFF	TGTGCCAGCAGCTTAGTCGGGTACAATGAGCAGTTCTTC
TRBD1	TRBJ1-6	-	TRBV5-1	CASSFAQGGSPLHF	TGCGCCAGCAGCTTCGCACAGGGGGGTTCACCCCTCCACTTT
TRBD1	TRBJ2-1	once	TRBV10-3	CAINEGGQGRYNEQFF	TGTGCCATCAACGAGGGGGGACAGGGACGCTACAATGAGCAGTTCTTC
TRBD1	TRBJ1-2	few	TRBV6-5	CASRALTGNGYTF	TGTGCCAGCAGGGCACTGACAGGGAATGGCTACACCTTC
-	TRBJ1-1	-	TRBV7-9	CASSLYSGAGTEAFF	TGTGCCAGCAGCTTATATTCAGGAGCGGGCACTGAAGCTTTCTTT
-	TRBJ1-1	-	TRBV6-5	CASSRGIGTEAFF	TGTGCCAGCAGCCGAGGGATAGGGACTGAAGCTTTCTTT
-	TRBJ1-2	-	TRBV12-3/TRBV12-4	CASSPSGVGYTF	TGTGCCAGCAGCCCTTCAGGGGTTGGCTACACCTTC
-	TRBJ1-5	-	TRBV28	CASSPRQDSHPQHF	TGTGCCAGCAGCCCCCGACAGGATAGTCACCCCCAGCATTTT
-	TRBJ1-1	-	TRBV30	CAWRRVNTEAFF	TGTGCCTGGAGACGGGTGAACACTGAAGCTTTCTTT
-	TRBJ2-2	-	TRBV2	CASSDRETGELFF	TGTGCCAGCAGTGACAGGGAAACCGGGGAGCTGTTTTTT
-	TRBJ1-2	-	TRBV2	CASSESRAGGYTF	TGTGCCAGCAGTGAATCCAGGGCTGGTGGCTACACCTTC